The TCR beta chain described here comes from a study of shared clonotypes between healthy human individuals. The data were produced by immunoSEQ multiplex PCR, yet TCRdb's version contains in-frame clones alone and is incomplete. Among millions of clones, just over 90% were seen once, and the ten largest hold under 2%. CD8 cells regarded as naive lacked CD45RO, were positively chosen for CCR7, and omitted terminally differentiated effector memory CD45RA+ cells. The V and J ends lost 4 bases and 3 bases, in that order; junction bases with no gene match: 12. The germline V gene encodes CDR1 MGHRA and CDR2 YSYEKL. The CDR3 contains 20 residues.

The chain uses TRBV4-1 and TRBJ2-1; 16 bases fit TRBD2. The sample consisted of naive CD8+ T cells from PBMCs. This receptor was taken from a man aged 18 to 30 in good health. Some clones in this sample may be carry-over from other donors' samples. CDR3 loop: CASSLGRGTSGRGGYNEQFF. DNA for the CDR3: TGCGCCAGCAGCCTCGGCCGGGGGACTAGCGGGAGGGGAGGCTACAATGAGCAGTTCTTC.